This T cell receptor beta chain was captured by sequencing in a study of T cells in Graves' hyperthyroidism and ophthalmopathy. TCR beta CDR3 sequences were amplified from RNA transcripts. When the TCR CDR3 underwent first-round RT-PCR, the HTBI primer set was used. TCRdb called the multiplex PCR reads again in MiXCR, with one record for every CDR3 protein. The data show 490,000 or so distinct CDR3 sequences, approximately 48% seen once. The CDR3 sequence is 12 residues long. Trimming took 3 bases from V and 9 from J, leaving 11 bases between them. Per the germline V gene, CDR1 is WNHNN and CDR2 is SYGVQD (reference sequence).

The receptor was isolated from an adult woman with Graves' disease, either hyperthyroidism or ophthalmopathy (not recorded which). The sample taken for sequencing was peripheral blood or thyroid tissue (not recorded which). The chain joins TRBV10-1 to TRBJ1-1; weak D call: TRBD1 (5 bases). Here the CDR3 DNA reads TGCGCCAGCAGTGACGGGGACCTTAAAGCTTTCTTT. Translating gives CASSDGDLKAFF.